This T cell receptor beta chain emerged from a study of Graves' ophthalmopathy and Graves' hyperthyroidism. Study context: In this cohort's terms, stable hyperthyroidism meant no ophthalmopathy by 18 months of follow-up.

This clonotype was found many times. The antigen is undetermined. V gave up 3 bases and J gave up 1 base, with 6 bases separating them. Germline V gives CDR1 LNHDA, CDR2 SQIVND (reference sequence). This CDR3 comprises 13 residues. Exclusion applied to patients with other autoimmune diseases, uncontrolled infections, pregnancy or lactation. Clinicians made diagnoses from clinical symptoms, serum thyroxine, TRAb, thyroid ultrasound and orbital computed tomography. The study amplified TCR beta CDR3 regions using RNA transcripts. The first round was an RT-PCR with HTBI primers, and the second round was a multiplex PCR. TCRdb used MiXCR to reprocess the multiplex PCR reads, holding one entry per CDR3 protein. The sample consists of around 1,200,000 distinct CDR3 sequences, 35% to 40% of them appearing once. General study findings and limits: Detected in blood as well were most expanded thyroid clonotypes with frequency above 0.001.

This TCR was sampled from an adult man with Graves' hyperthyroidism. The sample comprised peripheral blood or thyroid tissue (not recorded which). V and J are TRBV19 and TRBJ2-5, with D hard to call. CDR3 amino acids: CASSMDVQETQYF. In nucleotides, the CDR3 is TGTGCCAGTAGTATGGACGTCCAAGAGACCCAGTACTTC.